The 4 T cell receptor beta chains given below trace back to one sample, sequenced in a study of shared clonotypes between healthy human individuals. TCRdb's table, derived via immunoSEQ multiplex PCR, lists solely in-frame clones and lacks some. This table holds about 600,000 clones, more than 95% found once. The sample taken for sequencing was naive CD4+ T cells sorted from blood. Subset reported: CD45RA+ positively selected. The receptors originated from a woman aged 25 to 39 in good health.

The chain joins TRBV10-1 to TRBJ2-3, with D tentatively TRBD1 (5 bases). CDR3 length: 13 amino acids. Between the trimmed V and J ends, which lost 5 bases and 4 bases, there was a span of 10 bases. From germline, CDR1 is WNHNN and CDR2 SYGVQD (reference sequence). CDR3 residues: CASSRGLADTQYF. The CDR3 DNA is TGCGCCAGCAGTAGGGGTCTCGCAGATACGCAGTATTTT.

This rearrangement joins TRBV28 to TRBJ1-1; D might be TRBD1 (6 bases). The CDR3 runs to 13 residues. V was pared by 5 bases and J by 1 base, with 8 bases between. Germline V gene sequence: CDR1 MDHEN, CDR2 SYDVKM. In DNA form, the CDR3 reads TGTGCCAGCAGTATAGGGGGGAACACTGAAGCTTTCTTT. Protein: CASSIGGNTEAFF.

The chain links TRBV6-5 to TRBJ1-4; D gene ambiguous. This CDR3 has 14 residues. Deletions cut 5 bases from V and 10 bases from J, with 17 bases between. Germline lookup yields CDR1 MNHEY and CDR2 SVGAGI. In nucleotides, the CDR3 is TGTGCCAGCAGTCTAGGGAGGCACAGCGGAAAACTGTTTTTT. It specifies CASSLGRHSGKLFF.

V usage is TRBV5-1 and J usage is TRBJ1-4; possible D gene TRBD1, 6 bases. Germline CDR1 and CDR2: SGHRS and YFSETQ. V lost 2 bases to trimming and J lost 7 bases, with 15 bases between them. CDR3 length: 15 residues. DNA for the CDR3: TGCGCCAGCAGCTTTTCGGCCAGGGGCGGTGAAAAACTGTTTTTT. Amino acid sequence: CASSFSARGGEKLFF.